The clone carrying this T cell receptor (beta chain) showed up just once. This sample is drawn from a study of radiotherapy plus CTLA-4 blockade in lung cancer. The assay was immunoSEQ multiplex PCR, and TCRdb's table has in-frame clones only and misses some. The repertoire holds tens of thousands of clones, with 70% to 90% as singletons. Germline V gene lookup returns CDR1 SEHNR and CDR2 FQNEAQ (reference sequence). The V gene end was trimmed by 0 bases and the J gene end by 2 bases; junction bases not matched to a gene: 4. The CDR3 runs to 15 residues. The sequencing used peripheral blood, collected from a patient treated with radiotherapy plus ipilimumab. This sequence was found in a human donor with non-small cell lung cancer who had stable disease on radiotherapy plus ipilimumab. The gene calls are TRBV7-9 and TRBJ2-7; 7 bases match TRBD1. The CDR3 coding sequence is TGTGCCAGCAGCTTAGCCCCAGGGACAGCCTACGAGCAGTACTTC. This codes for CASSLAPGTAYEQYF.